The entry that follows covers one TCR beta chain sequence. This entry comes from a study of blood T cell repertoires in COVID-19. CDR3 length: 13 amino acids. The germline gives CDR1 MDHEN, CDR2 SYDVKM. Trimming took off 5 bases at V and 3 bases at J, with 10 bases between the two ends. Only in-frame clones appear in the TCRdb table, and some are missing; sequencing was by immunoSEQ multiplex PCR. The table shows about 38,000 clones, with about 88% occurring only once. The rearrangement joins TRBV28 to TRBJ1-2; D is ambiguous. The sequencing sample was made of peripheral blood. The source of this sequence is a man aged 65 to 85 with active COVID-19. CDR3 sequence: CASSSGVYYGYTF. The DNA of the CDR3 is TGTGCCAGCAGTAGCGGAGTTTACTATGGCTACACCTTC.